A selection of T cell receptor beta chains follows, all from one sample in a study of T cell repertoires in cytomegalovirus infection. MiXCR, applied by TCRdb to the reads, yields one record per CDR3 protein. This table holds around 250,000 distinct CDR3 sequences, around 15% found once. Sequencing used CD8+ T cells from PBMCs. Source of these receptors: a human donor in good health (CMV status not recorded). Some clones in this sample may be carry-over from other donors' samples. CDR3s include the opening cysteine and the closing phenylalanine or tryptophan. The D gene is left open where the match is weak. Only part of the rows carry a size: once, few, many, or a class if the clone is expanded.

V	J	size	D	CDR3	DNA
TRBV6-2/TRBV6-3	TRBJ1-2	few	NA	CASSYSEMWGYTF	TGTGCCAGCAGTTACTCGGAAATGTGGGGCTACACCTTC
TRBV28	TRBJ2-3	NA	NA	CHSSLEWLGVTTDTQYF	TGCCACAGCAGTTTGGAATGGTTGGGGGTAACCACAGATACGCAGTATTTT
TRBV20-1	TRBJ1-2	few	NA	CSARWGPGGYTF	TGCAGTGCTAGGTGGGGGCCGGGCGGCTACACCTTC
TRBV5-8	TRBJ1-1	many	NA	CASRLKQGTYTEAFF	TGTGCCAGCAGACTTAAGCAGGGGACCTACACTGAAGCTTTCTTT
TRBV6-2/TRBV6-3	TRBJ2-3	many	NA	CASSLIQGWGTDTQYF	TGTGCCAGCAGCCTAATACAGGGTTGGGGTACAGATACGCAGTATTTT
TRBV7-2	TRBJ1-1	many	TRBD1	CASRIGTGSITEAFF	TGTGCCAGCAGGATCGGGACAGGGTCAATAACTGAAGCTTTCTTT
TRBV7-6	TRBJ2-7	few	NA	CASSLAPTALRGYEQYF	TGTGCCAGCAGCTTAGCGCCGACAGCCCTCCGGGGCTACGAGCAGTACTTC
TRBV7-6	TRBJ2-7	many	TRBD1	CASSLGRQGAYEQYF	TGTGCCAGCAGCTTGGGGAGACAGGGGGCCTACGAGCAGTACTTC
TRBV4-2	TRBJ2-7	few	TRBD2	CASSRYLPSSGGGPPYEQYF	TGTGCCAGCAGCCGCTACTTGCCGTCTAGCGGGGGGGGGCCCCCCTACGAGCAGTACTTC
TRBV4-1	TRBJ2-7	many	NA	CASSQVGDMPPYEQYF	TGCGCCAGCAGCCAAGTGGGAGACATGCCCCCCTACGAGCAGTACTTC
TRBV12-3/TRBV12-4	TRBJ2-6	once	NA	CASTPGGANVLTF	TGTGCCAGCACTCCGGGGGGGGCCAACGTCCTGACTTTC
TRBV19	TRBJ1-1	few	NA	CASSAGPLNTEAFF	TGTGCCAGTAGTGCCGGACCGCTGAACACTGAAGCTTTCTTT
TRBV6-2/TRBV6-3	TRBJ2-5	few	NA	CASSYKVYQETQYF	TGTGCCAGCAGTTACAAGGTATACCAAGAGACCCAGTACTTC
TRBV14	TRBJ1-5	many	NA	CASSQGRSQPQHF	TGTGCCAGCAGCCAGGGACGGAGTCAGCCCCAGCATTTT
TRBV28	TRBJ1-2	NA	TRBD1	CASTPGQGGFGCYYGYTF	TGTGCCAGCACCCCGGGACAGGGCGGTTTCGGTTGTTACTATGGCTACACCTTC
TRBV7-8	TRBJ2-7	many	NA	CASSAGTVYSSSYEQYF	TGTGCCAGCAGCGCAGGGACCGTATATTCGAGCTCCTACGAGCAGTACTTC
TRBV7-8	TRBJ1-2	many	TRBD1	CASSLGGQGGYGYTF	TGTGCCAGCAGCTTAGGCGGACAGGGTGGCTATGGCTACACCTTC
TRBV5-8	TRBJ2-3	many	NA	CASSGRDGALDTQYF	TGTGCCAGCAGCGGCCGGGACGGAGCTTTGGATACGCAGTATTTT
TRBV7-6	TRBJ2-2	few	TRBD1	CASSPPWGTVPNTGELFF	TGTGCCAGCAGCCCACCCTGGGGGACAGTACCTAACACCGGGGAGCTGTTTTTT
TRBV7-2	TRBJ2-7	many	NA	CASSSVHQGGYEQYF	TGTGCCAGCAGCTCCGTTCACCAGGGGGGCTACGAGCAGTACTTC
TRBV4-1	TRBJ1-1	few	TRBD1	CASSQAAGGWTEAFF	TGCGCCAGCAGCCAAGCCGCAGGGGGATGGACTGAAGCTTTCTTT